This entry lists 28 T cell receptor beta chains sequenced from one sample in a study of blood T cell repertoires in COVID-19. Using immunoSEQ multiplex PCR, the repertoire was profiled, and TCRdb retains in-frame clones only, with some absent. The sample has about 310,000 clones; roughly 87% are singletons. Sequenced: peripheral blood. Receptors originate from a man between 50 and 59 years old with active or convalescent COVID-19.

This chain uses TRBV7-2 with TRBJ2-1; 10 bases line up with TRBD1. Germline CDR1 SGHTA, CDR2 FQGNSA. The CDR3 is 15 residues long. V lost 5 bases to trimming and J lost 2 bases; unmatched junction nucleotides: 3. CDR3 protein: CASSTTGGPYNEQFF. The DNA for the CDR3 is TGTGCCAGCAGCACGACAGGGGGCCCCTACAATGAGCAGTTCTTC.

This clone appeared a few times. The V and J genes are TRBV27 and TRBJ1-2; 10 positions match TRBD1. Germline V lookup: CDR1 MNHEY, CDR2 SMNVEV (reference sequence). The CDR3 totals 16 residues. The junction had 6 bases not matched to a gene; V was cut back by 5 bases and J by 0 bases. The CDR3 coding sequence is TGTGCCAGCAGTCCGCTGGGACAGGGGACTAACTATGGCTACACCTTC. This sequence encodes CASSPLGQGTNYGYTF.

The J gene is TRBJ1-2, the V gene TRBV10-3, with no clear D. This CDR3 is 14 amino acids long. Germline V gene sequence: CDR1 ENHRY, CDR2 SYGVKD. Trimming left V 11 bases short and J 4 bases short, with 20 bases between. CDR3 in DNA: TGTGCCGCCAAGGGAGGCGGGTGGGGCTATGGCTACACCTTC. This translates into CAAKGGGWGYGYTF.

This clone was detected only once. This chain uses TRBV24-1 with TRBJ2-7, with a weak D call TRBD1 (6 bases). Germline V gene sequence: CDR1 KGHDR, CDR2 SFDVKD. The CDR3 covers 12 residues. V was shortened by 0 bases and J by 12 bases, with 11 bases between the two germline ends. The CDR3 reads CATSDLTGLSYF. As DNA, the CDR3 is TGTGCCACCAGTGATTTGACAGGGCTTTCGTACTTC.

V usage is TRBV28 and J usage is TRBJ1-1; D ambiguous. Germline V gives CDR1 MDHEN, CDR2 SYDVKM. This CDR3 comprises 11 residues. Between the trimmed V and J ends, which lost 5 bases and 6 bases, there was a span of 7 bases. The CDR3 DNA follows: TGTGCCAGCAGTAAGCGGGCTGAAGCTTTCTTT. Amino acids: CASSKRAEAFF. The full variable domain, rest sourced from reference TRBV28 and TRBJ1-1, is DVKVTQSSRYLVKRTGEKVFLECVQDMDHENMFWYRQDPGLGLRLIYFSYDVKMKEKGDIPEGYSVSREKKERFSLILESASTNQTSMYLCASSKRAEAFFGQGTRLTVV.

The chain couples TRBV27 to TRBJ1-4; TRBD1 is a possible D gene (5 bases). Trimming took 8 bases from V and 7 from J, leaving 17 bases between them. Germline V gene lookup returns CDR1 MNHEY and CDR2 SMNVEV (reference sequence). This CDR3 has 14 residues. For the CDR3, the DNA is TGTGCCAGCGGTTGGGGGAGGGGTGGTGAAAAACTGTTTTTT. It is translated as CASGWGRGGEKLFF. Drawing the rest from reference TRBV27 and TRBJ1-4, the complete variable domain is EAQVTQNPRYLITVTGKKLTVTCSQNMNHEYMSWYRQDPGLGLRQIYYSMNVEVTDKGDVPEGYKVSRKEKRNFPLILESPSPNQTSLYFCASGWGRGGEKLFFGSGTQLSVL.

The V gene is TRBV5-1, the J gene TRBJ1-1, with TRBD1 matching over 8 bases. The V gene end was trimmed by 6 bases and the J gene end by 1 base; junction bases not matched to a gene: 5. CDR3 length: 14 amino acids. CDR1 is SGHRS, CDR2 YFSETQ, per germline. The CDR3 coding sequence is TGCGCCAGCACCTTAGACAGGGGGAACACTGAAGCTTTCTTT. Translating gives CASTLDRGNTEAFF.

The chain is built from TRBV7-9 and TRBJ1-1; 7 nucleotides match TRBD1. This CDR3 is built from 14 residues. Looked up from germline, CDR1 is SEHNR and CDR2 is FQNEAQ (reference sequence). The trim removed 1 base at V and 5 bases at J, leaving 4 bases unmatched. The CDR3 loop is CASSLEGAGTEAFF. CDR3 DNA: TGTGCCAGCAGCTTAGAGGGGGCTGGGACTGAAGCTTTCTTT.

The chain uses TRBV4-2 and TRBJ2-3; 13 bases fit TRBD2. The CDR3 has 16 amino acids. CDR1 LGHNA and CDR2 YNFKEQ come from the germline V gene. V trimming: 4 bases; J trimming: 11 bases; junction bases outside the gene matches: 12. Here the CDR3 reads CASSRQLAGGPGGQYF. The DNA for the CDR3 is TGTGCCAGCAGCCGCCAACTAGCGGGAGGGCCTGGGGGGCAGTATTTT.

The chain uses TRBV14 and TRBJ1-2, with 8 bases lining up with TRBD1. Trimming cost V 1 base and J 8 bases; bases outside gene matches: 9. The CDR3 has 15 amino acids. CDR1 SGHDN and CDR2 FVKESK come from the germline V gene. The CDR3: CASSQVGRGRGGYTF. The DNA of the CDR3 is TGTGCCAGCAGCCAAGTCGGCAGGGGGCGAGGAGGCTACACCTTC.

V is TRBV7-6 and J is TRBJ2-2, with TRBD1 matching over 9 bases. Germline CDR1 is SGHVS and CDR2 is FNYEAQ. V lost 1 base and J lost 3; bases outside the gene matches: 6. The CDR3 runs 17 residues. The CDR3 sequence is CASSLVDRGSDTGELFF. CDR3 DNA: TGTGCCAGCAGCTTAGTGGACAGGGGTTCCGACACCGGGGAGCTGTTTTTT.

Comments on this clone: The same CDR3 arises from other DNA sequences in this sample as well. CDR3 protein: CASSMTVMNTEAFF. Here the CDR3 DNA reads TGTGCCAGTAGTATGACAGTCATGAACACTGAAGCTTTCTTT. The chain has TRBV19 and TRBJ1-1, with D possibly TRBD1 on 5 matching bases. V lost 3 bases and J lost 0, with 8 bases in between. CDR3 length: 14 residues. Germline V CDR1 and CDR2: LNHDA, SQIVND (reference sequence).

The V call is TRBV7-8, the J call TRBJ1-1; TRBD1 aligns across 9 bases. Germline V gene data show CDR1 as SGHVS and CDR2 as FQNEAQ. The CDR3 totals 14 residues. The junction had 2 bases not matched to a gene; V was cut back by 5 bases and J by 1 base. CDR3 coding DNA: TGTGCCAGCAGCCCGGGACAGGGGAACACTGAAGCTTTCTTT. Translated: CASSPGQGNTEAFF.

This sequence joins TRBV6-6 and TRBJ1-6, with unresolved D. The CDR3 extends over 12 amino acids. Germline loops: CDR1 MNHNY, CDR2 SVGAGI (reference sequence). With 6 bases removed from V and 7 bases from J, the gap between germline ends came to 7 bases. CDR3 in amino acids: CASRFLNSPLHF. The CDR3 DNA reads as TGTGCCAGCAGATTTCTGAATTCACCCCTCCACTTT.

The chain uses TRBV25-1 and TRBJ1-5; D remains unclear. The CDR3 contains 14 residues. Germline CDR1 MGHDK, CDR2 SYGVNS. V lost 5 bases to trimming and J lost 1 base, with 9 bases between them. The CDR3 bases are TGTGCCAGCAGTCTAGCCGGGAGCAATCAGCCCCAGCATTTT. This translates into CASSLAGSNQPQHF.

The J gene is TRBJ2-7, the V gene TRBV6-5, with 7 bases matching TRBD1. V was clipped by 7 bases and J by 4 bases; unmatched bases: 13. The CDR3 consists of 15 residues. Germline V gene lookup returns CDR1 MNHEY and CDR2 SVGAGI. The CDR3 sequence is CASILTGAPLYEQYF. The CDR3 DNA reads TGTGCCAGCATACTTACAGGGGCCCCGCTATACGAGCAGTACTTC.

The chain joins TRBV11-3 to TRBJ2-7; D gene uncertain. V was clipped by 5 bases and J by 2 bases, with 16 bases between them. The CDR3 contains 15 residues. Germline V gene lookup returns CDR1 SGHNT and CDR2 YENEEA. The CDR3 bases are TGTGCCAGCAGCCCCGGAGTAGCACGACCCTACGAGCAGTACTTC. The encoded protein is CASSPGVARPYEQYF.

This chain links TRBV4-2 with TRBJ1-2; 7 positions match TRBD1. With V trimmed by 4 bases and J by 9 bases, 11 bases remained unmatched. CDR3 length: 14 residues. The germline V gene has CDR1 LGHNA and CDR2 YNFKEQ. CDR3 sequence reads: CASSPGGTVVSYTF. CDR3 nucleotide sequence: TGTGCCAGCAGCCCTGGGGGGACAGTGGTGAGCTACACCTTC.

The chain uses TRBV3-1 (or the pseudogene TRBV3-2) and TRBJ1-5; D remains unclear. The CDR3 totals 14 residues. Germline V CDR1 and CDR2: LGHDT, YNNKEL (reference sequence). V lost 8 bases and J lost 3, with 14 bases in between. CDR3 sequence (DNA): TGTGCCAGCGGGTGGGTCCACTACAATCAGCCCCAGCATTTT. Translated: CASGWVHYNQPQHF.

The genes are TRBV2 and TRBJ2-3; a possible D gene is TRBD1 (6 bases). Germline lookup yields CDR1 SNHLY and CDR2 FYNNEI. The CDR3 sequence is 14 residues long. The germline V and J ends were trimmed by 3 bases and 5 bases, with 12 bases remaining between them. This chain's CDR3 is CASSDGDRIDTQYF. CDR3 nucleotide sequence: TGTGCCAGCAGTGATGGAGACAGGATAGATACGCAGTATTTT.

This clone was detected only once. This chain joins TRBV19 and TRBJ2-7; 7 bases match TRBD1. Germline CDR1 LNHDA, CDR2 SQIVND (reference sequence). The CDR3 runs to 15 residues. Trimming cost V 7 bases and J 0 bases; bases outside gene matches: 9. The CDR3 loop reads CASTPGQASSYEQYF. The DNA of the CDR3 is TGTGCCAGTACACCAGGACAGGCAAGCTCCTACGAGCAGTACTTC.

This sequence joins TRBV18 and TRBJ1-2; D is ambiguous. The V gene lost 0 bases and the J gene lost 4 bases, with 15 bases spanning the gap. The CDR3 spans 16 residues. Germline assignment: CDR1 KGHSH and CDR2 LQKENI. CDR3 DNA sequence: TGTGCCAGCTCACCACCGGCTGACGGCGGGTTCTATGGCTACACCTTC. Protein product: CASSPPADGGFYGYTF.

V gene TRBV7-9 combines with J gene TRBJ2-1, with 12 bases fitting TRBD2. Germline loops: CDR1 SEHNR, CDR2 FQNEAQ (reference sequence). J lost 8 bases, V lost 2 bases, and 7 bases had no gene match. CDR3 length equals 16 residues. CDR3 in DNA: TGTGCCAGCAGCTTACGACTAGCGGGAGTGGGCGATGAGCAGTTCTTC. Its protein product is CASSLRLAGVGDEQFF.

The chain is built from TRBV10-2 and TRBJ1-1, with 8 bases identical to TRBD1. V lost 8 bases and J lost 1; bases outside the gene matches: 6. CDR1 and CDR2 (germline): WSHSY, SAAADI. CDR3 length equals 14 residues. DNA for the CDR3: TGCGCCAGCCTTTCGGGACAGGAGAACACTGAAGCTTTCTTT. This codes for CASLSGQENTEAFF.

This chain joins TRBV7-8 and TRBJ2-7, with D maybe TRBD2 (6 bases). Trimming took 6 bases from V and 6 from J, leaving 30 bases between them. The CDR3 runs 18 residues. Germline V gene sequence: CDR1 SGHVS, CDR2 FQNEAQ. CDR3 amino acids: CASSWRSSPGLVSGEQYF. The CDR3 region has the DNA TGTGCCAGCAGTTGGCGGAGCTCTCCGGGACTTGTCTCGGGCGAGCAGTACTTC.

The chain is built from TRBV6-5 and TRBJ1-2; D not resolved. Trimming shortened V by 7 bases and J by 1 base, and 10 bases separated the two germline ends. Germline CDR1 reads MNHEY; CDR2 reads SVGAGI. CDR3 length: 13 residues. The CDR3: CASNTGSNYGYTF. In nucleotides, the CDR3 is TGTGCCAGCAACACTGGGAGTAACTATGGCTACACCTTC.

DNA of the CDR3: TGTGCCAGCAGCCAAGTTCCAGCGGACACTGAAGCTTTCTTT. Its protein product is CASSQVPADTEAFF. V usage is TRBV4-2 and J usage is TRBJ1-1, with D uncertain. V lost 1 base, J lost 3 bases, and 9 bases lay in between. Per germline, CDR1 LGHNA and CDR2 YNFKEQ. This CDR3 comprises 14 residues.

The chain links TRBV6-2 or TRBV6-3 to TRBJ2-4, with TRBD1 identical over 7 bases. Losses at the gene ends were 3 bases for V and 2 bases for J; bases not matched to a gene: 4. Germline-derived CDR1 and CDR2 are MNHEY and SVGEGT. The CDR3 has 15 residues. The CDR3 nucleotides read TGTGCCAGCAGTTATTCGACAGGGTCCAAAAACATTCAGTACTTC. Protein sequence: CASSYSTGSKNIQYF.